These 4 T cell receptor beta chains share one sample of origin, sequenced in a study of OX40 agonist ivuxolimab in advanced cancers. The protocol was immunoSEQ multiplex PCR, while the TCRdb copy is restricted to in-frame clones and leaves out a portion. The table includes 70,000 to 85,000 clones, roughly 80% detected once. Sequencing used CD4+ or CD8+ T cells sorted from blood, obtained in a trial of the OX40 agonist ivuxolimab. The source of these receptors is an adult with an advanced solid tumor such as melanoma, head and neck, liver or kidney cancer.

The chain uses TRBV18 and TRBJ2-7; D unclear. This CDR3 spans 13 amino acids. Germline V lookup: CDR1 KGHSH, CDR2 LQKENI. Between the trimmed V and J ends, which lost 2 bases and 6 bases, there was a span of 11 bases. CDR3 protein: CASSPDSWGEQYF. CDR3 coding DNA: TGTGCCAGCTCACCAGACTCCTGGGGCGAGCAGTACTTC.

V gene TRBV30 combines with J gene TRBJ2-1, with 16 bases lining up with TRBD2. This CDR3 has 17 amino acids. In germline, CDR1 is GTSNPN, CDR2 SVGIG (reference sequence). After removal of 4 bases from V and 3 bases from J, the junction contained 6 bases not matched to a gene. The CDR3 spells CAWTGLAGGPSYNEQFF. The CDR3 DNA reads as TGTGCCTGGACGGGACTAGCGGGAGGGCCCAGCTACAATGAGCAGTTCTTC.

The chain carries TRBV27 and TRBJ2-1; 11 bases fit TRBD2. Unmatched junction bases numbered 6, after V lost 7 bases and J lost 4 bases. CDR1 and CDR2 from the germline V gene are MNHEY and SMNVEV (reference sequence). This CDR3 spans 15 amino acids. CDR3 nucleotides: TGTGCCAGCACTAGACTAGCGGGGCCATACAATGAGCAGTTCTTC. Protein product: CASTRLAGPYNEQFF.

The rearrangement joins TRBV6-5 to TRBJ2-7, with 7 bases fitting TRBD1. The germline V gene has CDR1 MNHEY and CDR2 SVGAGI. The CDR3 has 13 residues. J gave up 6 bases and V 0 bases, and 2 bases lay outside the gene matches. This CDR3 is CASSYSTGVEQYF. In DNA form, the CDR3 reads TGTGCCAGCAGTTACTCCACAGGGGTCGAGCAGTACTTC.